This TCR beta chain derives from a study of blood T cell repertoires in COVID-19. About the research overall: The United States, Italy and Spain supplied acute and convalescent COVID-19 samples. Nucleic acid was either cDNA or gDNA, and it came from T cells, B-cell-depleted T cells, or PBMCs.

Germline-derived CDR1 and CDR2 are LGHNA and YSLEER. CDR3 length: 13 amino acids. V lost 0 bases, J lost 8 bases, and 5 bases lay in between. In the authors' workflow: By means of reference gene primer amplification, nucleated cell counts were estimated. Repertoires were generated with immunoSEQ multiplex PCR, while TCRdb's copy carries only in-frame clones and drops some. Clone size and V and J calls were adopted from that table, with D and trimming inferred from the DNA. The table lists 45,000 to 60,000 clones, approximately 82% of them singletons. The chain recombines TRBV4-3 with TRBJ1-6; D is undetermined. The TCR originated in a human donor in a cohort sampled during active COVID-19. The sample consisted of peripheral blood. The CDR3 nucleotides read TGCGCCAGCAGCCAAGACGAGTATTCACCCCTCCACTTT. Translated: CASSQDEYSPLHF.